One sample yielded the 7 T cell receptor beta chains listed below, sequenced in a study of response to subunit inactivated influenza vaccine. Via MiXCR, TCRdb re-called the RT-PCR reads, giving one row per CDR3 protein. This sample has hundreds of thousands of distinct CDR3 sequences, with 21% found just once. The sample consisted of PBMCs from blood, taken about 20 months after vaccination. Source of these receptors: a man aged 50-75 years who received an inactivated influenza vaccine.

This clonotype was counted between two and nine times. The chain uses TRBV20-1 and TRBJ2-1; TRBD2 might be the D (6 bases). Germline CDR1 DFQATT, CDR2 SNEGSKA (reference sequence). The CDR3 has 17 amino acids. Trimming shortened V by 2 bases and J by 2 bases, and 19 bases separated the two germline ends. CDR3: CSARKDGFSGPYNEQFF. The CDR3 DNA is TGCAGTGCTAGAAAGGACGGATTTAGCGGCCCCTACAATGAGCAGTTCTTC.

This clonotype has a handful of counts. The chain uses TRBV9 and TRBJ2-1, with TRBD2 identical over 8 bases. The CDR3 is 16 residues long. CDR1 SGDLS and CDR2 YYNGEE come from the germline V gene. The trim removed 2 bases at V and 10 bases at J, leaving 14 bases unmatched. The CDR3 region is CASSVGSGTSIGEQFF. The CDR3 coding sequence is TGTGCCAGCAGCGTGGGCTCCGGGACTAGTATTGGGGAGCAGTTCTTC.

The J gene is TRBJ2-3, the V gene TRBV5-5; TRBD2 matches at 8 bases. The CDR3 covers 17 residues. V gave up 7 bases and J gave up 1 base; unmatched junction bases: 14. Germline V lookup: CDR1 SGHKS, CDR2 YYEKEE (reference sequence). CDR3 sequence: CASSAQSGGHRTDTQYF. The DNA for the CDR3 is TGTGCCAGCTCCGCCCAGAGCGGGGGCCACCGCACAGATACGCAGTATTTT. The whole variable domain, filled in from reference TRBV5-5 and TRBJ2-3, reads DAGVTQSPTHLIKTRGQQVTLRCSPISGHKSVSWYQQVLGQGPQFIFQYYEKEERGRGNFPDRFSARQFPNYSSELNVNALLLGDSALYLCASSAQSGGHRTDTQYFGPGTRLTVL.

This clonotype was observed a handful of times. This chain connects TRBV30 to TRBJ1-4, with D hard to call. Trimming cost V 1 base and J 11 bases, with 11 bases left between them. Germline V CDR1 and CDR2: GTSNPN, SVGIG (reference sequence). This CDR3 comprises 12 residues. In DNA, the CDR3 is TGTGCCTGGAGTGCCGCTAGTTTGAAACTGTTTTTT. The encoded protein is CAWSAASLKLFF.

The gene calls are TRBV6-5 and TRBJ1-2; perhaps TRBD1 as D (5 bases). V dropped 4 bases and J dropped 4 bases, with 13 bases sitting between them. The CDR3 spans 14 residues. The germline V gene encodes CDR1 MNHEY and CDR2 SVGAGI. The CDR3 protein is CASSFSAGPYGYTF. The CDR3 DNA reads TGTGCCAGCAGTTTTTCAGCAGGGCCCTATGGCTACACCTTC.

This rearrangement joins TRBV6-5 to TRBJ2-7, with D perhaps being TRBD1 or TRBD2 (5 bases each). From germline, CDR1 is MNHEY and CDR2 SVGAGI. Between the trimmed V and J ends, which lost 4 bases and 0 bases, there was a span of 16 bases. The CDR3 has 16 residues. The CDR3 region has the DNA TGTGCCAGCAGTTTGACCGCCGGGACGACCTCCTACGAGCAGTACTTC. This gives the protein CASSLTAGTTSYEQYF.

This rearrangement joins TRBV7-2 to TRBJ1-5; D not certain. Per the germline V gene, CDR1 is SGHTA and CDR2 is FQGNSA. The V end was cut by 5 bases, the J end by 2 bases, with 10 bases between. The CDR3 is made up of 14 amino acids. In DNA, the CDR3 is TGTGCCAGCAGCCCATGGGTCGGCAATCAGCCCCAGCATTTT. This encodes CASSPWVGNQPQHF.